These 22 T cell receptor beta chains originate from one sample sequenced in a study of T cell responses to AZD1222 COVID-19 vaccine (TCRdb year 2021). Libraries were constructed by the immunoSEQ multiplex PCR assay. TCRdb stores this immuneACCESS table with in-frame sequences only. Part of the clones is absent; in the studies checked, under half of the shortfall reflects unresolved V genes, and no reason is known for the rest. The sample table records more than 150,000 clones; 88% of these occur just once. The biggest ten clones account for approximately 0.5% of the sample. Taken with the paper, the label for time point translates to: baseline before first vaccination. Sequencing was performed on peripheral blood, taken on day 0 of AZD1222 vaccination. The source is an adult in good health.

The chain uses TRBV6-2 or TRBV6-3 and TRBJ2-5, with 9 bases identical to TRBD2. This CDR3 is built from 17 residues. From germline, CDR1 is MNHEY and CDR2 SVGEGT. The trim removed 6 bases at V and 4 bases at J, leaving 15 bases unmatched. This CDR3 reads CASSPTPGGGAGETQYF. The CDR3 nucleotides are TGTGCCAGCAGCCCTACCCCTGGCGGGGGGGCCGGAGAGACCCAGTACTTC.

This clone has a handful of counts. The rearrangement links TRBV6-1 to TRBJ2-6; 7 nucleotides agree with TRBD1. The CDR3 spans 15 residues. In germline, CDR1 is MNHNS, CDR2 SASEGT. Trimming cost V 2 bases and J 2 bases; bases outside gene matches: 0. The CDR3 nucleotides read TGTGCCAGCAGTGAACAGGGGGCTGGGGCCAACGTCCTGACTTTC. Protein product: CASSEQGAGANVLTF.

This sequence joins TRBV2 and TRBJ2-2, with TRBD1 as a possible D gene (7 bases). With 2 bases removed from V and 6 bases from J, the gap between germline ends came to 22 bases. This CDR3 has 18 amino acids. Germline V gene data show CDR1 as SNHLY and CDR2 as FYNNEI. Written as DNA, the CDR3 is TGTGCCAGCAGTGAAATCGGGTCGCAGGGGGGTACTCCCGGGGAGCTGTTTTTT. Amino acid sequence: CASSEIGSQGGTPGELFF.

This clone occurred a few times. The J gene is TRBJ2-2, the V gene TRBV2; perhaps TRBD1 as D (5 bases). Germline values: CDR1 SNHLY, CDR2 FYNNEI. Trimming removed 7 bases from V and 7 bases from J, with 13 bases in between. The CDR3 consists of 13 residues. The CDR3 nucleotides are TGTGCCAGCAACCCGACAGCTGACGGGGAGCTGTTTTTT. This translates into CASNPTADGELFF. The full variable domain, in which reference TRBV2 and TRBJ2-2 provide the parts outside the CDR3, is EPEVTQTPSHQVTQMGQEVILRCVPISNHLYFYWYRQILGQKVEFLVSFYNNEISEKSEIFDDQFSVERPDGSNFTLKIRSTKLEDSAMYFCASNPTADGELFFGEGSRLTVL.

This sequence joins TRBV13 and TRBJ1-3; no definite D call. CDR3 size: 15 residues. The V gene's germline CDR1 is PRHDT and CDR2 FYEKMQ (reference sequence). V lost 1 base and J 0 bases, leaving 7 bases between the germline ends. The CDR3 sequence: CASSLDAVSGNTIYF. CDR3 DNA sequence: TGTGCCAGCAGCTTAGATGCGGTCTCTGGAAACACCATATATTTT.

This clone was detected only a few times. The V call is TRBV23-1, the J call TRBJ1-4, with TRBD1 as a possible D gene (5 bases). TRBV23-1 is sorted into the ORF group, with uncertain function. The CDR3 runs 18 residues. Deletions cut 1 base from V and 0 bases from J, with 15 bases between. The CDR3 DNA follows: TGCGCCAGCAGTCAATGGGCTTCGGGGGTTGCAACTAATGAAAAACTGTTTTTT. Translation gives CASSQWASGVATNEKLFF.

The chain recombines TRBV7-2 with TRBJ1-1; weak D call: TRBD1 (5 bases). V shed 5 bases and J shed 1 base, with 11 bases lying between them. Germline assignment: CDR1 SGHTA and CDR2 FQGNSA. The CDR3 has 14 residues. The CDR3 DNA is TGTGCCAGCAGCCCTCGAAGGGGGAACACTGAAGCTTTCTTT. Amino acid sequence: CASSPRRGNTEAFF.

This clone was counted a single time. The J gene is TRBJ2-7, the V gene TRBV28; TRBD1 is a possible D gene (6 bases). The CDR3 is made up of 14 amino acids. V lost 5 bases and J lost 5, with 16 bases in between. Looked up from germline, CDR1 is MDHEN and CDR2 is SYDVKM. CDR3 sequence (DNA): TGTGCCAGCAGTGCCCAACAGGGCCGACACGAGCAGTACTTC. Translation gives CASSAQQGRHEQYF. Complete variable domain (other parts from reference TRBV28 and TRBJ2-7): DVKVTQSSRYLVKRTGEKVFLECVQDMDHENMFWYRQDPGLGLRLIYFSYDVKMKEKGDIPEGYSVSREKKERFSLILESASTNQTSMYLCASSAQQGRHEQYFGPGTRLTVT.

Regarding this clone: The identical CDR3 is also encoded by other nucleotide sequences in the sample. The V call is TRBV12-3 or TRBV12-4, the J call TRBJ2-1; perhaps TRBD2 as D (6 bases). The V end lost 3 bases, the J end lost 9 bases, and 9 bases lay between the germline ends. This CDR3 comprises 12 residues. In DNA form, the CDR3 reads TGTGCCAGCAGTTTGGCGGGGTTTGAGCAGTTCTTC. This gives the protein CASSLAGFEQFF.

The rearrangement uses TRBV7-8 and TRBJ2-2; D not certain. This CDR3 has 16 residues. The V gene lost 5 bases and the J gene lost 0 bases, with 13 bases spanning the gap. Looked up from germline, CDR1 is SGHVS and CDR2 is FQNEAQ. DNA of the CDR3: TGTGCCAGCAGCAGTCTTACGGGTACGAACACCGGGGAGCTGTTTTTT. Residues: CASSSLTGTNTGELFF. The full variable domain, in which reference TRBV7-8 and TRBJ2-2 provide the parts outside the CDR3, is GAGVSQSPRYKVAKRGQDVALRCDPISGHVSLFWYQQALGQGPEFLTYFQNEAQLDKSGLPSDRFFAERPEGSVSTLKIQRTQQEDSAVYLCASSSLTGTNTGELFFGEGSRLTVL.

CDR3: CASSPGTSGGAVQETQYF. DNA of the CDR3: TGTGCCAGCAGTCCCGGGACTAGCGGGGGGGCGGTCCAAGAGACCCAGTACTTC. J is TRBJ2-5 and V is TRBV6-6; 16 bases are a match to TRBD2. Germline V gene sequence: CDR1 MNHNY, CDR2 SVGAGI (reference sequence). Trimming cost V 5 bases and J 1 base; bases outside gene matches: 7. The CDR3 consists of 18 residues.

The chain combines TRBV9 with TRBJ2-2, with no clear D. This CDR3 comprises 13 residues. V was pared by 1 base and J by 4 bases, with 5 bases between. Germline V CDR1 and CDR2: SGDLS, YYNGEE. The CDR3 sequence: CASSVTVTGELFF. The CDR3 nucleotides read TGTGCCAGCAGCGTAACCGTCACCGGGGAGCTGTTTTTT.

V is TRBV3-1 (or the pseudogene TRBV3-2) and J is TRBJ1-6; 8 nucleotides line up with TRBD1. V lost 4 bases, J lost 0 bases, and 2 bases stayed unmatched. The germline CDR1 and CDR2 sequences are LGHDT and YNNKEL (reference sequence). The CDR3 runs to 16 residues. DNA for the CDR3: TGTGCCAGCAGCCGGACAGGGAGCTCCTATAATTCACCCCTCCACTTT. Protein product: CASSRTGSSYNSPLHF.

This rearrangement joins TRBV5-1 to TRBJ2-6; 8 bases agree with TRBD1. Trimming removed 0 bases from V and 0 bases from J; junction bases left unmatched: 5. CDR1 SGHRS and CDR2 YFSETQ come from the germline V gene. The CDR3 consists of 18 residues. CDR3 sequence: CASSLAGTGSSGANVLTF. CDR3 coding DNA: TGCGCCAGCAGCTTGGCTGGGACAGGCTCCTCTGGGGCCAACGTCCTGACTTTC.

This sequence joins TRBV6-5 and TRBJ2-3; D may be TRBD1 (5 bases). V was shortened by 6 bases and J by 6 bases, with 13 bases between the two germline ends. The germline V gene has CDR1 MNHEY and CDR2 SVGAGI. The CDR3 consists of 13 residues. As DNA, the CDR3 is TGTGCCAGCAGGTACCAAGGGGTGGATACGCAGTATTTT. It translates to CASRYQGVDTQYF.

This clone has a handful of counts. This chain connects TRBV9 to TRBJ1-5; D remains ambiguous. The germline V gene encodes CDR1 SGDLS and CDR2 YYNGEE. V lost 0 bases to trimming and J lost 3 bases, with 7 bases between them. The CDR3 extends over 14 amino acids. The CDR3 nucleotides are TGTGCCAGCAGCGTAGTACGGACCAATCAGCCCCAGCATTTT. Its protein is CASSVVRTNQPQHF.

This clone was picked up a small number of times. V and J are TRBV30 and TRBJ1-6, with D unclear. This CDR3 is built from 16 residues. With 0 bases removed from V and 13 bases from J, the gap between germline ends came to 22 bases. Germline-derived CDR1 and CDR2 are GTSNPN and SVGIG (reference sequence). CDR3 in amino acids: CAWSVMDWRVQNPLHF. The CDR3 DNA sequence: TGTGCCTGGAGTGTAATGGATTGGAGGGTTCAGAACCCCCTCCACTTT.

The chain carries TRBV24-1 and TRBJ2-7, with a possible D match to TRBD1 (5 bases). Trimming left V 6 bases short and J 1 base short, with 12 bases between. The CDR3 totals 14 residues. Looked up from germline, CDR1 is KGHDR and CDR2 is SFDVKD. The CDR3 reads CATSSSTASYEQYF. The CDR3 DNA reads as TGTGCCACCAGTTCCTCGACAGCTTCCTACGAGCAGTACTTC.

The CDR3 sequence: CASSLLWTGGAVEKLFF. The CDR3 DNA sequence: TGTGCCAGCAGTTTACTGTGGACAGGGGGCGCGGTTGAAAAACTGTTTTTT. V and J are TRBV27 and TRBJ1-4, with 11 bases identical to TRBD1. Trimming took 2 bases from V and 7 from J; bases not matched to a gene: 9. Germline values: CDR1 MNHEY, CDR2 SMNVEV (reference sequence). This CDR3 is built from 17 residues.

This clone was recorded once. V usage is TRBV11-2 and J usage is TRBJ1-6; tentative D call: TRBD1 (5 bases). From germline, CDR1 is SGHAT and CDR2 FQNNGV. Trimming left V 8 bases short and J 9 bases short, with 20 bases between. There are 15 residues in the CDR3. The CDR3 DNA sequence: TGTGCCAGCGAATCTACGGCCAGGGTGGGTTCACCCCTCCACTTT. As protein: CASESTARVGSPLHF.

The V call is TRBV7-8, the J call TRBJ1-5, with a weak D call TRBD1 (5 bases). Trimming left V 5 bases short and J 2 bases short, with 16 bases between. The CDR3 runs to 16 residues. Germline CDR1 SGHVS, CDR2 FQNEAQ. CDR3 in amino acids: CASSGWGTRRNQPQHF. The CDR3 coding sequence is TGTGCCAGCAGCGGATGGGGCACCCGCCGCAATCAGCCCCAGCATTTT.

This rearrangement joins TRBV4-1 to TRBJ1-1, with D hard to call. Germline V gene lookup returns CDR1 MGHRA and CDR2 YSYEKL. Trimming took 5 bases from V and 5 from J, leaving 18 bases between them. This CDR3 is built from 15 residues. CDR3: CASSLTLRVWTEAFF. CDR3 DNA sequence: TGCGCCAGCAGCTTAACGTTGAGGGTGTGGACTGAAGCTTTCTTT.